The clone carrying this TCR beta chain was seen ten or more times. The V end lost 0 bases, the J end lost 0 bases, and 13 bases lay between the germline ends. CDR3 length: 17 amino acids. CDR1 SGHRS and CDR2 YFSETQ come from the germline V gene. TCRdb processed the RT-PCR reads anew with MiXCR; each CDR3 protein has one entry. The data contain over 400,000 distinct CDR3 sequences, approximately 11% of them singletons. This sample is drawn from a study of response to subunit inactivated influenza vaccine. The chain links TRBV5-1 to TRBJ2-1; perhaps TRBD2 as D (5 bases). This receptor was obtained from a man between 50 and 59 years old who received an inactivated influenza vaccine. The sample consisted of PBMCs from blood, taken roughly 48 days after vaccination. The CDR3 reads CASSLATGYSSYNEQFF. The CDR3 nucleotides are TGCGCCAGCAGCTTGGCCACGGGGTATAGCTCCTACAATGAGCAGTTCTTC.